This TCR beta chain was observed in a study of T-cell reconstitution after alpha-beta-depleted transplantation in children. During its preparation, the TCRbeta library received unique molecular identifiers. TCRdb re-derived calls from the PCR reads in MiXCR, one entry per CDR3 protein. The table records a few hundred thousand distinct CDR3 sequences, 43% of them present only once. The sample holds many counts of this clonotype. Antigen specificity is unknown. Study results and caveats: In some patients, recipient T cells and intrathymic progenitors surviving conditioning explained high day-60 diversity.

The sequencing here drew on PBMCs, taken before TCRalphabeta/CD19-depleted stem cell transplant. The source is a girl aged 2 to 9 with aplastic anemia, due to receive a stem cell transplant.

This CDR3 reads CASSRRSLLAGRGTQYF. The CDR3 nucleotides are TGTGCCAGCAGCCGCCGGAGCCTGCTAGCGGGACGGGGGACCCAGTACTTC. The rearrangement uses TRBV3-1 and TRBJ2-5; 9 bases agree with TRBD2. The germline CDR1 and CDR2 sequences are LGHDT and YNNKEL (reference sequence). V was pared by 4 bases and J by 7 bases, with 16 bases of the junction left unmatched. The CDR3 has 17 amino acids.